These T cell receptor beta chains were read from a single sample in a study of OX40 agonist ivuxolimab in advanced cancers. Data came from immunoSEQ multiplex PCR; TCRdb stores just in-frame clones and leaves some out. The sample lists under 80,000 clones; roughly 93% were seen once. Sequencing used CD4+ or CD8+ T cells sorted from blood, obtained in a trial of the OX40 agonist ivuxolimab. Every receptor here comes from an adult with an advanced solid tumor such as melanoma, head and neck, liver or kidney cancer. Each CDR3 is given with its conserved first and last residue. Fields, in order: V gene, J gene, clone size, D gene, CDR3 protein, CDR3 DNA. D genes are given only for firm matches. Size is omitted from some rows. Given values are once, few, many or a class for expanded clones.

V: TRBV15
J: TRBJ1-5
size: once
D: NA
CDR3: CATGESNQPQHF
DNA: TGTGCCACAGGGGAAAGCAATCAGCCCCAGCATTTT

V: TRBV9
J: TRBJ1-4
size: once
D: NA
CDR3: CASSVGGDEKLFF
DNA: TGTGCCAGCAGCGTAGGGGGGGATGAAAAACTGTTTTTT

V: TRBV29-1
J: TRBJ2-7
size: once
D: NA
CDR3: CSVVRGGEQYF
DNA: TGCAGCGTTGTGCGGGGTGGGGAGCAGTACTTC

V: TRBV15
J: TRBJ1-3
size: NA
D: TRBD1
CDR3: CATSAPGQDPGPIYF
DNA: TGTGCCACCAGCGCCCCGGGACAGGACCCAGGGCCCATATATTTT

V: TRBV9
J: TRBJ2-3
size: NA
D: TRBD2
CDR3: CASSAPGGATDTQYF
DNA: TGTGCCAGCAGCGCCCCCGGGGGGGCCACAGATACGCAGTATTTT

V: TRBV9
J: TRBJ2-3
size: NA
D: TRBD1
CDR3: CASSDDRGEGSDTQYF
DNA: TGTGCCAGCAGCGACGACAGGGGGGAGGGTTCGGATACGCAGTATTTT

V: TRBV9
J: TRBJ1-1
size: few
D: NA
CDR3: CASGGRDTEAFF
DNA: TGTGCCAGCGGAGGCAGGGACACTGAAGCTTTCTTT

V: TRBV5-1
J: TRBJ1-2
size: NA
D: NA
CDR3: CASSPGGGLYGYTF
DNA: TGCGCCAGCAGCCCTGGTGGGGGGCTCTATGGCTACACCTTC

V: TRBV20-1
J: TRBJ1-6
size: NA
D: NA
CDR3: CSASFGEALHF
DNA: TGCAGTGCTAGTTTCGGGGAAGCCCTCCACTTT

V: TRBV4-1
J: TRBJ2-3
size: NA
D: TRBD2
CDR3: CASSLGVAGGDTQYF
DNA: TGCGCCAGCAGCCTCGGGGTAGCGGGAGGAGATACGCAGTATTTT

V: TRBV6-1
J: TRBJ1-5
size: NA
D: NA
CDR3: CATTRIGGSNQPQHF
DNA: TGTGCCACCACCCGAATAGGGGGGTCCAATCAGCCCCAGCATTTT

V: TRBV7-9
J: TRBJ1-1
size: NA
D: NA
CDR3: CASSPQGKGEAFF
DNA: TGTGCCAGCAGCCCCCAGGGGAAAGGGGAAGCTTTCTTT

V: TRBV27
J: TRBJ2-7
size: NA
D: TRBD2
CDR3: CASSFGLAGAYEQYF
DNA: TGTGCCAGCAGTTTCGGACTAGCGGGAGCCTACGAGCAGTACTTC

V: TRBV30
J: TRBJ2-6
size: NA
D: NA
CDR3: CAWTQGRGANVLTF
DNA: TGTGCCTGGACACAGGGCCGTGGGGCCAACGTCCTGACTTTC

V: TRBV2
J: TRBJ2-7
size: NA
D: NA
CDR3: CASSEAWGREQYF
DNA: TGTGCCAGCAGTGAAGCGTGGGGGAGGGAGCAGTACTTC

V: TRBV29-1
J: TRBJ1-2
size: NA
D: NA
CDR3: CSVPINYGYTF
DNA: TGCAGCGTCCCAATAAACTATGGCTACACCTTC

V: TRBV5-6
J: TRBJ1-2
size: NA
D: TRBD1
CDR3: CASSLAPARGLYGYTF
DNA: TGTGCCAGCAGCTTGGCCCCTGCCAGGGGGCTCTATGGCTACACCTTC

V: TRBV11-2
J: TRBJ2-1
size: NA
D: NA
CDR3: CASSPPADKHEQFF
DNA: TGTGCCAGCAGCCCCCCGGCCGACAAACATGAGCAGTTCTTC

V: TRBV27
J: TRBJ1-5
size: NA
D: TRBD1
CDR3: CASREQGGNQPQHF
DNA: TGTGCCAGCAGAGAACAGGGGGGCAATCAGCCCCAGCATTTT

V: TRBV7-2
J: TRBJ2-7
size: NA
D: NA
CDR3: CASSLQRRPYEQYF
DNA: TGTGCCAGCAGCTTACAACGGCGACCCTACGAGCAGTACTTC

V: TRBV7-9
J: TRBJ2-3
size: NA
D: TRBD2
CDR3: CASSLATSGGADTQYF
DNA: TGTGCCAGCAGCTTAGCGACTAGCGGGGGTGCAGATACGCAGTATTTT

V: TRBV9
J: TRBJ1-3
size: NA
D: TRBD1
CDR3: CASSPRTGNTIYF
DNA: TGTGCCAGCAGCCCCCGGACAGGGAACACCATATATTTT

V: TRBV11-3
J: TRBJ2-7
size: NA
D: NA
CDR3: CASSQTASSYEQYF
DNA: TGTGCCAGCAGCCAGACGGCGAGCTCCTACGAGCAGTACTTC

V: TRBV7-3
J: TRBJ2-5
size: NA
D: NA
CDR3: CASSLRTEETQYF
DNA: TGTGCCAGCAGCCTGCGGACCGAAGAGACCCAGTACTTC

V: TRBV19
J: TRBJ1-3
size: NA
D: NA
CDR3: CATIGADGVWGNTIYF
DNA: TGTGCCACCATAGGGGCGGACGGCGTTTGGGGAAACACCATATATTTT

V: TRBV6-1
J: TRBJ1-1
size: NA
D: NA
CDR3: CASSQKRGPYTEAFF
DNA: TGTGCCAGCAGCCAAAAGAGGGGACCCTACACTGAAGCTTTCTTT

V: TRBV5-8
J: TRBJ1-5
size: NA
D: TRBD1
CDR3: CASSSGTGANQPQHF
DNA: TGTGCCAGCAGCTCCGGGACAGGGGCTAATCAGCCCCAGCATTTT

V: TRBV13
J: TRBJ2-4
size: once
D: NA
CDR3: CASSLGPGEMDIQYF
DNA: TGTGCCAGCAGCTTAGGCCCCGGAGAGATGGACATTCAGTACTTC

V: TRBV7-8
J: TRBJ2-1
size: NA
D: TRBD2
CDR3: CASSLGASGSFDEQFF
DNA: TGTGCCAGCAGCTTAGGGGCTAGCGGGAGTTTCGATGAGCAGTTCTTC

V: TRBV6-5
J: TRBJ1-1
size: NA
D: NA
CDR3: CASGYGADTEAFF
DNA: TGTGCCAGCGGATACGGGGCGGACACTGAAGCTTTCTTT

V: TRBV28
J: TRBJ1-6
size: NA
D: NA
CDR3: CASSFDPGKAAYNSPLHF
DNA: TGTGCCAGCAGTTTCGACCCGGGAAAGGCGGCATATAATTCACCCCTCCACTTT

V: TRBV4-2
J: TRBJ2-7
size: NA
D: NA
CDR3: CASSPSLDRQKHSYEQYF
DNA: TGTGCCAGCAGCCCTAGTCTTGACAGACAGAAACATTCCTACGAGCAGTACTTC

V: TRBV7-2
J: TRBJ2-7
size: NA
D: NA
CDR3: CASSLARGNEQYF
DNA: TGTGCCAGCAGCTTAGCGCGCGGGAACGAGCAGTACTTC

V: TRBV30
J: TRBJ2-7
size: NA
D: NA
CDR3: CAWSVNLFAYEQYF
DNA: TGTGCCTGGAGTGTCAATCTTTTCGCCTACGAGCAGTACTTC

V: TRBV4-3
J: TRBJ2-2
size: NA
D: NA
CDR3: CASSHDYERGTNTGELFF
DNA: TGCGCCAGCAGCCATGACTATGAGCGAGGCACGAACACCGGGGAGCTGTTTTTT

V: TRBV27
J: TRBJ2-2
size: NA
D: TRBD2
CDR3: CASSWGLAGVNTGELFF
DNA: TGTGCCAGCAGTTGGGGACTAGCGGGGGTAAACACCGGGGAGCTGTTTTTT

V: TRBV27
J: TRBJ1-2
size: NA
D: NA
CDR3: CASSLGRGDGYTF
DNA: TGTGCCAGCAGTTTAGGCAGGGGTGACGGCTACACCTTC

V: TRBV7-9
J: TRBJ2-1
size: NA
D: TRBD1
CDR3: CASSLGGTGHEQFF
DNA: TGTGCCAGCAGCTTAGGCGGGACAGGGCATGAGCAGTTCTTC

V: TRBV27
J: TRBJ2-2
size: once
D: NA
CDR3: CASSLVGTGELFF
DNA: TGTGCCAGCAGTTTAGTGGGAACCGGGGAGCTGTTTTTT

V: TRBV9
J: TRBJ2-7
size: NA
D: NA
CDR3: CASSAEGGKAYEQYF
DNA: TGTGCCAGCAGCGCGGAAGGGGGGAAGGCCTACGAGCAGTACTTC

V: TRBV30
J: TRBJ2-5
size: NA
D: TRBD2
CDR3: CAWSPLAGVETQYF
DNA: TGTGCCTGGAGTCCACTAGCGGGAGTAGAGACCCAGTACTTC

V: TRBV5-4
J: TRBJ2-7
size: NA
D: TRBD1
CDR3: CASSWDSSYEQYF
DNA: TGTGCCAGCAGCTGGGACAGTTCCTACGAGCAGTACTTC

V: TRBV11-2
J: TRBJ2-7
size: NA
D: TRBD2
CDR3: CASSPDTTSRAYEQYF
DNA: TGTGCCAGCAGCCCCGACACGACTAGCCGAGCCTACGAGCAGTACTTC

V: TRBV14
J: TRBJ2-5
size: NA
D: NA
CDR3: CASSQLTSSRETQYF
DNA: TGTGCCAGCAGCCAACTCACGTCTAGCCGGGAGACCCAGTACTTC

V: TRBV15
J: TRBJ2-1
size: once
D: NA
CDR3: CATSRDYGRSNSYNEQFF
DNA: TGTGCCACCAGCAGAGATTATGGGCGGAGCAACTCCTACAATGAGCAGTTCTTC

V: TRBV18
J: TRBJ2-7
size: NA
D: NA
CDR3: CASSPGHEQYF
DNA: TGTGCCAGCTCACCGGGCCACGAGCAGTACTTC

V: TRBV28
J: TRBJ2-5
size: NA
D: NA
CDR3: CASSSSHRLEETQYF
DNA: TGTGCCAGCAGTTCCTCCCACAGGTTGGAAGAGACCCAGTACTTC

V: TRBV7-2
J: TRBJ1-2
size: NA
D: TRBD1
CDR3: CASSLTGGDSYGYTF
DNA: TGTGCCAGCAGCCTGACAGGGGGTGATTCCTATGGCTACACCTTC

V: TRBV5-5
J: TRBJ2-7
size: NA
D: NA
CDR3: CASSLVQPPYEQYF
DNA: TGTGCCAGCAGCTTGGTCCAGCCTCCCTACGAGCAGTACTTC

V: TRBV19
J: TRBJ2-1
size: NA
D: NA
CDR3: CASSIGSFNEQFF
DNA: TGTGCCAGTAGTATAGGGAGCTTCAATGAGCAGTTCTTC

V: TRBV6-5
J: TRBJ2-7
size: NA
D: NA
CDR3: CASSPYQVSYEQYF
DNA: TGTGCCAGCAGTCCTTATCAGGTATCCTACGAGCAGTACTTC

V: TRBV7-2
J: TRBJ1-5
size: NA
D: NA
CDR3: CASSLWENQPQHF
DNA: TGTGCCAGCAGCTTGTGGGAAAATCAGCCCCAGCATTTT

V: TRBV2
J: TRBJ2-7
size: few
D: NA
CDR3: CARGREGSNEQYF
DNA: TGTGCCAGGGGACGAGAGGGCTCCAACGAGCAGTACTTC

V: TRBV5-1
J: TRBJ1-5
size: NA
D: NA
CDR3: CASSLAGANQPQHF
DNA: TGCGCCAGCAGCTTGGCTGGGGCCAATCAGCCCCAGCATTTT

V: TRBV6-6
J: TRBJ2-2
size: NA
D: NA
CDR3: CASSYSTHNTGELFF
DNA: TGTGCCAGCAGTTACTCGACACACAACACCGGGGAGCTGTTTTTT